A selection of T cell receptor beta chains follows, all from one sample in a study of blood T cell repertoires in COVID-19. Measured with immunoSEQ multiplex PCR; TCRdb has only the in-frame clones, and not every one. The table lists 130,000 to 150,000 clones, around 89% of them singletons, with roughly 13% in the top ten. The sample comprised peripheral blood. The receptor source for this set is a man younger than 30 with COVID-19, enrolled during active disease. The CDR3 runs from the conserved cysteine through the conserved F or W. A D gene is named only where the DNA matches it firmly. Where a row states a size, it is once, few, many or the class of an expanded clone; other rows omit it.

cdr3_nt cdr3_aa d_call j_call clone_size v_call
TGTGCCAGCAGTTTACGACTCCTCGGCGGGGAAAACTACGAGCAGTACTTC CASSLRLLGGENYEQYF NA TRBJ2-7 NA TRBV28
TGCGCCAGCAGCCAAGAGGGCCCCAGGACAGGATATAATTCACCCCTCCACTTT CASSQEGPRTGYNSPLHF TRBD1 TRBJ1-6 NA TRBV4-1
TGTGCCAGTAGCCCGAGCGGGAGCTCCTACAATGAGCAGTTCTTC CASSPSGSSYNEQFF TRBD2 TRBJ2-1 NA TRBV19
TGTGCCAGCAGTAGACAGGGGAGCACTGAAGCTTTCTTT CASSRQGSTEAFF TRBD1 TRBJ1-1 once TRBV27
TGTGCCAGCAGCTTAGGGGTTATAGGGTCTGGAAACACCATATATTTT CASSLGVIGSGNTIYF NA TRBJ1-3 NA TRBV5-4
TGTGCCACCAGCAGCACCGGGACAGGGGGCAAACGTTACGAGCAGTACTTC CATSSTGTGGKRYEQYF TRBD1 TRBJ2-7 NA TRBV15
TGTGCCAGCTCACATACAGGGGGCGAAGTAACTGAAGCTTTCTTT CASSHTGGEVTEAFF TRBD1 TRBJ1-1 NA TRBV18
TGTGCCAGCAGCGCCAGGACAGGGGGCGAGGGATACAATGAGCAGTTCTTC CASSARTGGEGYNEQFF TRBD1 TRBJ2-1 NA TRBV9
TGCGCCAGCAGCCAAGATCTTCAGGGACTAGGCCTAGGGTACGAGCAGTACTTC CASSQDLQGLGLGYEQYF TRBD2 TRBJ2-7 NA TRBV4-3
TGTGCCAGCACCGCGGACAGGGAGGATGGCTACACCTTC CASTADREDGYTF TRBD1 TRBJ1-2 few TRBV6-5
TGTGCCAGCAGCTCGACTAGCGGGCTGAAGAGGGAGCAGTTCTTC CASSSTSGLKREQFF TRBD2 TRBJ2-1 NA TRBV7-6
TGCGCCAGCAGCCAAGAGGCCAGAAACACAGATACGCAGTATTTT CASSQEARNTDTQYF NA TRBJ2-3 many TRBV4-3
TGTGCCAGCAGCCCCCGGGGGGTGGACAGGGGCGATCGGGGCTACACCTTC CASSPRGVDRGDRGYTF TRBD1 TRBJ1-2 NA TRBV9
TGTGCCTCGAAGCCCTTGACTAGCGGGTCCGAGCAGTTCTTC CASKPLTSGSEQFF TRBD2 TRBJ2-1 NA TRBV2
TGTGCCAGCAGCGCCGAACTTTCTAGCGGGAAGACAGATACGCAGTATTTT CASSAELSSGKTDTQYF TRBD2 TRBJ2-3 NA TRBV9
TGTGCCAGCAGCTACCGAGGGGGCGAGCAGTACTTC CASSYRGGEQYF NA TRBJ2-7 NA TRBV5-4
TGTGCCACCCCTCGGACTTCAGCTAATGAAAAACTGTTTTTT CATPRTSANEKLFF NA TRBJ1-4 NA TRBV30
TGTGCCAGCAGCCACCGACAGGGCGAATTTTACAATGAGCAGTTCTTC CASSHRQGEFYNEQFF TRBD1 TRBJ2-1 NA TRBV11-2
TGTGCCAGTAGTTTCAGGGGGTACCGCGGCTACACCTTC CASSFRGYRGYTF TRBD1 TRBJ1-2 NA TRBV19
TGTGCCAGCAGCTTAGTCCTAGCGGGAGATTCAGAGACCCAGTACTTC CASSLVLAGDSETQYF TRBD2 TRBJ2-5 NA TRBV7-2
TGTGCCAGCAGTTCCAGGGACAGCTATGGGGTCCATGGCTACACCTTC CASSSRDSYGVHGYTF TRBD1 TRBJ1-2 NA TRBV28
TGTGCCAGCAGTTACGGGGGGACCCTCGGGGAGCTGTTTTTT CASSYGGTLGELFF NA TRBJ2-2 NA TRBV6-5
TGTGCCACCCGGTACGGCCGGGACAGGGGGCTAGAGACCCAGTACTTC CATRYGRDRGLETQYF TRBD1 TRBJ2-5 NA TRBV5-5
TGTGCCAGCAGCCACTACATGACCGGGGGTCAAGAGACCCAGTACTTC CASSHYMTGGQETQYF NA TRBJ2-5 NA TRBV3-1/TRBV3-2
TGCGCCAGCAGCACGGTCGGGGAGACCTACGAGCAGTACTTC CASSTVGETYEQYF NA TRBJ2-7 NA TRBV5-1
TGTGCCAGCAGCCGAGGACACACACTCTCCTACGAGCAGTACTTC CASSRGHTLSYEQYF NA TRBJ2-7 NA TRBV6-5
TGTGCCAGCAGTTTGTCCGGGAGAGGGTCCTACGAGCAGTACTTC CASSLSGRGSYEQYF NA TRBJ2-7 NA TRBV28
TGTGCCAGCGGAGGACGGATTAATGAAAAACTGCTTTTT CASGGRINEKLLF NA TRBJ1-4 NA TRBV27
TGTGCCAGCAGCTTGACAGATGAAGCTTTCTTT CASSLTDEAFF NA TRBJ1-1 NA TRBV5-6
TGCGCCAGCAGCTTGGAACTAGCGGGAGGGCCCCCCTACAATGAGCAGTTCTTC CASSLELAGGPPYNEQFF TRBD2 TRBJ2-1 NA TRBV5-1
TGTGCCAGCAGCGGGGGAGCGGGAGGGTTCGGGGAGCTGTTTTTT CASSGGAGGFGELFF TRBD2 TRBJ2-2 NA TRBV11-3
TGTGCCAGTGGAACAGGGGAACGACACGAGCAGTACTTC CASGTGERHEQYF TRBD1 TRBJ2-7 NA TRBV19